The rows below give T cell receptor beta chains drawn from one sample of a study of OX40 agonist ivuxolimab in advanced cancers. Assay: immunoSEQ multiplex PCR; the TCRdb copy retains only in-frame clones and omits some. Seen here are some 45,000 clones, around nine tenths observed once, and the top ten hold around 13%. The input for sequencing was CD4+ or CD8+ T cells sorted from blood, taken in a trial of the OX40 agonist ivuxolimab. Every receptor here comes from an adult with an advanced solid tumor such as melanoma, head and neck, liver or kidney cancer. Both conserved end residues are part of each CDR3. The D gene is left open where the match is weak. Size is stated for part of the rows, as once, few or many counts, or as a class when the clone is expanded.

>TRBV6-1|-|TRBJ2-3|-
CASSEAWRYGQQIFTDTQYF
TGTGCCAGCAGTGAAGCCTGGAGGTATGGTCAGCAGATCTTCACAGATACGCAGTATTTT
>TRBV5-6|-|TRBJ1-2|-
CASSLASDPYGYTF
TGTGCCAGCAGCTTGGCTTCAGATCCCTATGGCTACACCTTC
>TRBV10-3|-|TRBJ2-5|TRBD2
CAISESVAGEQETQYF
TGTGCCATCAGTGAATCGGTGGCGGGGGAACAAGAGACCCAGTACTTC
>TRBV9|once|TRBJ2-1|-
CASSPGLISYNEQFF
TGTGCCAGCAGCCCTGGCCTTATCTCCTACAATGAGCAGTTCTTC
>TRBV7-2|-|TRBJ2-7|-
CASSLRFLEQYF
TGTGCCAGCAGCTTAAGATTCCTCGAGCAGTACTTC
>TRBV7-3|-|TRBJ2-1|-
CASSWEVGYEQFF
TGTGCCAGCAGCTGGGAGGTAGGGTATGAGCAGTTCTTC
>TRBV19|-|TRBJ1-3|-
CASSTDGSSGNTIYF
TGTGCCAGTAGTACGGACGGCAGCTCTGGAAACACCATATATTTT
>TRBV5-5|-|TRBJ2-3|-
CASSWAQGADTQYF
TGTGCCAGCAGCTGGGCCCAAGGGGCAGATACGCAGTATTTT
>TRBV27|once|TRBJ2-7|TRBD1
CASSPDRGSYEQYF
TGTGCCAGCAGTCCGGACAGGGGGTCCTACGAGCAGTACTTC
>TRBV10-1|-|TRBJ2-5|TRBD1
CASSDPETGEETQYF
TGCGCCAGCAGTGACCCCGAGACAGGGGAAGAGACCCAGTACTTC
>TRBV9|-|TRBJ2-5|-
CASSPPESSSETQYF
TGTGCCAGCAGCCCACCCGAAAGCTCTTCAGAGACCCAGTACTTC
>TRBV12-5|-|TRBJ2-2|-
CASGPGGPRTGELFF
TGTGCTAGTGGCCCTGGGGGGCCGCGCACCGGGGAGCTGTTTTTT
>TRBV5-6|-|TRBJ1-5|TRBD1
CASSLVGQINQPQHF
TGTGCCAGCAGCTTGGTGGGACAGATCAATCAGCCCCAGCATTTT
>TRBV5-4|-|TRBJ1-5|TRBD1
CASSLGDRINQPQHF
TGTGCCAGCAGCTTGGGGGACAGGATCAATCAGCCCCAGCATTTT
>TRBV6-1|-|TRBJ2-5|TRBD2
CASSAGVLGETQYF
TGTGCCAGCAGCGCGGGGGTTTTGGGGGAGACCCAGTACTTC
>TRBV6-5|-|TRBJ1-1|-
CASEGMNTEAFF
TGTGCCAGTGAGGGGATGAACACTGAAGCTTTCTTT